The clone carrying this T cell receptor beta chain showed up just a few times. RNA amounts of roughly 0.5 to 1 ug underwent reverse transcription with random hexamers. From the immunoSEQ multiplex PCR reads, TCRdb called clonotypes with MiXCR, one entry per CDR3 protein. The top ten clones hold approximately 0.16% of a sample with around 200,000 distinct CDR3 sequences, 85% to 95% of them seen once. V was cut by 8 bases and J by 2 bases, with 5 bases left in between. This CDR3 spans 11 amino acids. This entry comes from a study of CD8 T cells in Susac syndrome. Across the study: Blood was drawn from patients with Susac syndrome. At that point, they were therapy-naive, on corticosteroids, or on intravenous immunoglobulin alone.

Sequences were obtained from CD8+ T cells from PBMCs. This sequence joins TRBV12-3 or TRBV12-4 and TRBJ2-3; D gene ambiguous. This receptor was identified in a human donor with Susac syndrome. The chain's CDR3 is CASSITDTQYF. CDR3 nucleotides: TGTGCCAGCTCCATCACAGATACGCAGTATTTT.